The 5 T cell receptor beta chains below were found in one sample sequenced in a study of CXCR3-negative and CXCR3-positive naive CD8 T cells. General study results and limits: For CXCR3-positive naive cells, TRB CDR3s were more hydrophobic than those of CXCR3-negative naive cells.

Their cognate antigens are unknown. UMI-labeled TRB cDNA libraries were prepared by 5' RACE. TCRdb reprocessed the 5' RACE reads; each CDR3 protein has one entry and no DNA is given. This sample's table reports 90,000 to 150,000 distinct CDR3 sequences. The sequenced material came from naive CXCR3+ CD8+ T cells from blood. Subset specified: CD45RO-CCR7+CD27+CD95- naive CD8+ T cells expressing CXCR3 (TNR3+). The receptors stem from a human donor in good health. Some clones in this sample may be carry-over from other donors' samples.

The CDR3: CASSQDRAGLYEQYF. V and J are TRBV4-3 and TRBJ2-7; TCRdb's D gene call, TRBD1, goes unchecked for lack of DNA. This CDR3 is built from 15 residues. From germline, CDR1 is LGHNA and CDR2 YSLEER.

The chain uses TRBV29-1 and TRBJ1-2. This CDR3 contains 14 residues. Germline-derived CDR1 and CDR2 are SQVTM and ANQGSEA. The CDR3 here is CSVEGLTANYGYTF.

The chain uses TRBV7-3 and TRBJ2-7; no DNA is available, so the TRBD2 call from TCRdb remains unchecked. Per the germline V gene, CDR1 is SGHTA and CDR2 is FQGTGA. The CDR3 consists of 18 residues. The CDR3 loop is CASIPGLRCYPERYEQYF.

This chain connects TRBV5-1 to TRBJ2-7; TCRdb indicates TRBD1, and absent DNA this call remains unverified. Looked up from germline, CDR1 is SGHRS and CDR2 is YFSETQ. CDR3 size: 15 residues. The CDR3 is CASSAPDKGVYEQYF.

The rearrangement uses TRBV20-1 and TRBJ1-2. The germline CDR1 and CDR2 sequences are DFQATT and SNEGSKA (reference sequence). The CDR3 consists of 13 residues. The CDR3 reads CSARDVEGLGYTF.